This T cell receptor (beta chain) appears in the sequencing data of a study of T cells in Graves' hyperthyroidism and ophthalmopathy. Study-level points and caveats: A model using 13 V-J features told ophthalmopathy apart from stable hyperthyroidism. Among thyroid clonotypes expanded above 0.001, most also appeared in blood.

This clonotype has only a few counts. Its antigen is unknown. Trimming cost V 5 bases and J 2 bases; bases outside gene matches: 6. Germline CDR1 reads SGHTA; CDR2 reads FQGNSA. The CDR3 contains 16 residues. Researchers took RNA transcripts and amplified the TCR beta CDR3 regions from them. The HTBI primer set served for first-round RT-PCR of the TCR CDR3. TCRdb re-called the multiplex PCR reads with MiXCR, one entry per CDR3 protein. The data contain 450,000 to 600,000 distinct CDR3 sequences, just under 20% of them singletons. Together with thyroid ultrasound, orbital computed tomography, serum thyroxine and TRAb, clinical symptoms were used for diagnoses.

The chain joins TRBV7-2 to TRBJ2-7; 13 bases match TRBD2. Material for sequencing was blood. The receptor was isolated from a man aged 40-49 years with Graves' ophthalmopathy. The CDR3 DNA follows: TGTGCCAGCAGCCGGACTAGCGGGAGCTCCCCCTACGAGCAGTACTTC. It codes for CASSRTSGSSPYEQYF.